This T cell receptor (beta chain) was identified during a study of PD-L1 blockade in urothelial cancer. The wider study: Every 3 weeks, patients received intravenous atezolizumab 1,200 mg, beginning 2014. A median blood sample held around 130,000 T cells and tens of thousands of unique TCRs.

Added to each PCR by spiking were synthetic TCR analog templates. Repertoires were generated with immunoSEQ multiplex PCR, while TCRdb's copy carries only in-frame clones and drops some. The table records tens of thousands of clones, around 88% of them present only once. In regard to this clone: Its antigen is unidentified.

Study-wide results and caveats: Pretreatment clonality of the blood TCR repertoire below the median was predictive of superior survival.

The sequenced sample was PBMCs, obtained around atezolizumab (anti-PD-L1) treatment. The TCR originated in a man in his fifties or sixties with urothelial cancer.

Written as DNA, the CDR3 is TGTGCCACTTCCCGCGGGACAGGGGGAATTCAGCCCCAGCATTTT. Its protein is CATSRGTGGIQPQHF. The chain has TRBV18 and TRBJ1-5; TRBD1 agrees at 11 bases. The CDR3 runs to 15 residues. Germline lookup yields CDR1 KGHSH and CDR2 LQKENI. The V and J ends lost 10 bases and 6 bases, in that order; junction bases with no gene match: 11.